The clone carrying this TCR beta chain has ten or more counts. The antigen is not known. The data originate from a study of T-cell memory formation after mild COVID-19. cDNA libraries for TCR alpha and TCR beta, carrying sample barcodes and UMIs, came from 5'RACE with constant-segment primers. TCRdb processed the 5' RACE reads anew with MiXCR; each CDR3 protein has one entry. The data show 300,000 to 350,000 distinct CDR3 sequences, roughly an eighth seen once. Study results and limitations: Some responding clones appeared in pre-infection memory, suggesting cross-reactive memory joined.

The CDR3 is made up of 15 amino acids. Trimming took 6 bases from V and 3 from J, leaving 18 bases between them. Germline V gene sequence: CDR1 SGHRS, CDR2 YFSETQ. Sequenced input: PBMCs or a T cell subset sorted from them (not recorded which). This receptor was identified in a man between 18 and 29 years old who had mild COVID-19 (a few samples of this study predate the infection). Cell type and time point are not known. The chain combines TRBV5-1 with TRBJ1-1; weak D call: TRBD1 (5 bases). CDR3 DNA: TGCGCCAGCAAGGAACCTCGCGTAGGGGACACTGAAGCTTTCTTT. Its protein product is CASKEPRVGDTEAFF. The full variable domain, with the rest looked up from reference TRBV5-1 and TRBJ1-1, is KAGVTQTPRYLIKTRGQQVTLSCSPISGHRSVSWYQQTPGQGLQFLFEYFSETQRNKGNFPGRFSGRQFSNSRSEMNVSTLELGDSALYLCASKEPRVGDTEAFFGQGTRLTVV.